Listed below are T cell receptor beta chains from one sample, sequenced in a study of beta chain features in type 1 diabetes. Profiled with immunoSEQ multiplex PCR; TCRdb holds only in-frame clones, not every one. The table includes about 640,000 clones, around 12% detected once. The specimen sequenced was naive CD4+ T cells from blood. The receptors were gathered from a man aged 30 to 45 with type 1 diabetes. Each CDR3 is given with its conserved first and last residue. D genes are given only for firm matches. Expanded clones get a size class; other rows say once, few or many, or leave the size out.

j_call clone_size d_call v_call cdr3_nt cdr3_aa
TRBJ2-1 NA NA TRBV11-2 TGTGCCAGCAGCCTGGCCCTATACAATGAGCAGTTCTTC CASSLALYNEQFF
TRBJ2-1 NA TRBD2 TRBV5-6 TGTGCCAGCAGCCGCCTACTAGCGGGGGGGAACCACAATGAGCAGTTCTTC CASSRLLAGGNHNEQFF
TRBJ2-7 NA NA TRBV21-1 TGTGCCAGCAGCAAAAGGGATATCTCCTACGAGCAGTACTTC CASSKRDISYEQYF
TRBJ2-1 few NA TRBV5-4 TGTGCCAGCAGCTTGAAGGACAGAAACAATGAGCAGTTCTTC CASSLKDRNNEQFF
TRBJ2-1 NA NA TRBV7-2 TGTGCCAGCAGCTTAGTCCCGAACAGCGTCCTCTACAATGAGCAGTTCTTC CASSLVPNSVLYNEQFF
TRBJ2-3 few NA TRBV15 TGTGCCACCAGCGGGGGGAGCACAGATACGCAGTATTTT CATSGGSTDTQYF
TRBJ1-5 few NA TRBV23-1 TGCGCCAGCAGTCACGCCGTGGACGGGGTAAGACAGCCCCAGCATTTT CASSHAVDGVRQPQHF
TRBJ2-1 NA TRBD1 TRBV18 TGTGCCAGCTCACCCGGGACAGGGAATTACAATGAGCAGTTCTTC CASSPGTGNYNEQFF
TRBJ2-2 few NA TRBV29-1 TGCAGCGTCCGACCGGGGCCCCTCCAGAACACCGGGGAGCTGTTTTTT CSVRPGPLQNTGELFF
TRBJ2-7 few TRBD1 TRBV18 TGTGCCAGCTCCCAGGGGGCGAATACCGAGCAGTACTTC CASSQGANTEQYF
TRBJ2-7 few TRBD1 TRBV19 TGTGCCAGTAGTCCCCGAACAGGGGATACCTACGAGCAGTACTTC CASSPRTGDTYEQYF
TRBJ2-7 few NA TRBV5-4 TGTGCCAGCAGCACAGGCAGGGGGGGCGGATACTACGAGCAGTACTTC CASSTGRGGGYYEQYF
TRBJ2-1 few TRBD1 TRBV6-5 TGTGCCAGCAAACCGGGACAGGGAAACAATGAGCAGTTCTTC CASKPGQGNNEQFF
TRBJ1-2 NA NA TRBV5-6 TGTGCCAGCAGCGTCCGCAGGGCAAGTTATGGCTACACCTTC CASSVRRASYGYTF
TRBJ1-5 few NA TRBV5-6 TGTGCCAGCAGCAGCATATTACAGGGAGATCAGCCCCAGCATTTT CASSSILQGDQPQHF
TRBJ1-1 few NA TRBV5-1 TGCGCCAGCAGCTCCAGGGGAGGCACTGAAGCTTTCTTT CASSSRGGTEAFF
TRBJ1-1 NA NA TRBV11-2 TGTGCCAGCAGCCCGGGACGGACCTCGAACACTGAAGCTTTCTTT CASSPGRTSNTEAFF
TRBJ1-2 NA NA TRBV21-1 TGTGCCAGCAGAAAAAGAATCGGGTTCTATGGCTACACCTTC CASRKRIGFYGYTF
TRBJ2-6 few NA TRBV9 TGTGCCAGCACGGCAGGGATGAGCTCTGGGGCCAACGTCCTGACTTTC CASTAGMSSGANVLTF
TRBJ2-2 NA TRBD1 TRBV18 TGTGCCAGCTCACCAAGGGACAGGGGCACCGGGGAGCTGTTTTTT CASSPRDRGTGELFF
TRBJ2-5 NA NA TRBV7-2 TGTGCCAGCAGCTTAAGGAGGGGACAAGAGACCCAGTACTTC CASSLRRGQETQYF
TRBJ2-5 few NA TRBV25-1 TGTGCCAGCAGTGAATATCAGTCCAAGGGGACCCAGTACTTC CASSEYQSKGTQYF
TRBJ2-5 NA TRBD2 TRBV5-4 TGTGCCAGCAGCTTGGCGGGGGGGCGAGAGACCCAGTACTTC CASSLAGGRETQYF
TRBJ1-5 few NA TRBV4-2 TGTGCCAGCAGCCCGGGACAAAACAATCAGCCCCAGCATTTT CASSPGQNNQPQHF
TRBJ2-1 few TRBD1 TRBV6-5 TGTGCCAGCAGTTACTCGGGACAGTCCTACAATGAGCAGTTCTTC CASSYSGQSYNEQFF
TRBJ2-3 few TRBD2 TRBV12-5 TGTGCTACAACCCGGGGGGGCACAGATACGCAGTATTTT CATTRGGTDTQYF
TRBJ1-1 NA NA TRBV18 TGTGCCAGCGCAGACAGCATGAACACTGAAGCTTTCTTT CASADSMNTEAFF
TRBJ2-6 NA TRBD1 TRBV7-9 TGTGCCAGCAGCTTTCACAGGGGGTCCGGGGCCAACGTCCTGACTTTC CASSFHRGSGANVLTF
TRBJ1-3 NA NA TRBV9 TGTGCCAGCAGCGCCGAGGGGGTATCTGGAAACACCATATATTTT CASSAEGVSGNTIYF
TRBJ2-2 NA NA TRBV28 TGTGCCAGCAGTTTATACAGCACCGGGGAGCTGTTTTTT CASSLYSTGELFF
TRBJ1-6 few NA TRBV2 TGTGCCAGCAGTGGATCGGGCAGCTCCTATAATTCACCCCTCCACTTT CASSGSGSSYNSPLHF
TRBJ2-2 few NA TRBV4-3 TGCGCCAGCAGCCAAGCAACGGGGCCCGGGGAGCTGTTTTTT CASSQATGPGELFF
TRBJ2-3 few NA TRBV2 TGTGCCAGCAGTGAAACGGGCGGAAGCACAGATACGCAGTATTTT CASSETGGSTDTQYF
TRBJ1-1 NA NA TRBV9 TGTGCCAGCAGCGTAGAAGTCCAGTCGCCAAGGCTCTTT CASSVEVQSPRLF
TRBJ1-3 NA NA TRBV28 TGTGCCAGCGTGGGGGGAAACACCATATATTTT CASVGGNTIYF
TRBJ1-5 NA NA TRBV7-2 TGTGCCAGCAGCTCACAGGTTCAGGAGCCCCAGCATTTT CASSSQVQEPQHF
TRBJ1-3 few NA TRBV6-1 TGTGCCAGCAGTGAAGATGGCAGTAGAAACACCATATATTTT CASSEDGSRNTIYF
TRBJ2-3 few TRBD1 TRBV18 TGTGCCAGCTCACCATCAGGACAGGGCTCAGATACGCAGTATTTT CASSPSGQGSDTQYF
TRBJ1-2 NA NA TRBV7-2 TGTGCCAGCAGCCCGCAGACAGCTGACTATGGCTACACCTTC CASSPQTADYGYTF
TRBJ2-5 few NA TRBV28 TGTGCCAGCAGTTCTCCCACTATGGGGGCCGTGAAAGAGACCCAGTACTTC CASSSPTMGAVKETQYF
TRBJ2-5 few TRBD2 TRBV5-1 TGCGCCAGCAGCCTGGGGAGCGGGGAACAAGAGACCCAGTACTTC CASSLGSGEQETQYF
TRBJ1-2 NA TRBD1 TRBV29-1 TGCAGCGTCCGGCGGGGACAGGGGAGCTCAGGAGGAGGCTACACCTTC CSVRRGQGSSGGGYTF
TRBJ2-3 NA NA TRBV6-6 TGTGCCACTATGGCAGGGAGCACAGATACGCAGTATTTT CATMAGSTDTQYF
TRBJ2-5 few TRBD1 TRBV30 TGTGCCTGGAGTGTACAAGGACAGGGGTTCCAGGAGACCCAGTACTTC CAWSVQGQGFQETQYF
TRBJ2-7 few NA TRBV29-1 TGCAGCGTTTCCCCCTTAGAATCCGGCGAGCAGTACTTC CSVSPLESGEQYF
TRBJ2-7 NA TRBD2 TRBV10-3 TGTGCCAGCCGTGGGGGGGTTTTGTACGAGCAGTACTTC CASRGGVLYEQYF
TRBJ2-5 NA TRBD2 TRBV13 TGTGCCAGCAGCTTAGGCCTACCAGCGGGGTCCCAAGAGACCCAGTACTTC CASSLGLPAGSQETQYF
TRBJ1-1 NA NA TRBV10-3 TGTGCCATCAGCCTCCAGAACACTGAAGCTTTCTTT CAISLQNTEAFF
TRBJ1-2 NA NA TRBV28 TGTGCCAGCAGTTTATTAGACAGAGGCTACACCTTC CASSLLDRGYTF